A selection of T cell receptor beta chains follows, all from one sample in a study of early T cells in non-severe SARS-CoV-2 infection. MiXCR, applied by TCRdb to the 5' RACE reads, yields one record per CDR3 protein. In the table there are over 45,000 distinct CDR3 sequences, approximately 5.6% of which are singletons. The specimen was whole blood. The receptor source for this set is an adult who was a healthcare worker with PCR-confirmed SARS-CoV-2 infection or an uninfected control (not recorded which). The CDR3 runs from the conserved cysteine through the conserved F or W. Fields, in order: clone size, D gene, CDR3 length, J gene, V gene, CDR3 DNA, CDR3 protein. The D gene is left open where the match is weak. Some rows mark clone size as missing; the rest say once, few, many or name a class of expanded clone.

>.|.|14|TRBJ1-6|TRBV5-1
TGCGCCAGCAGCTTGGAGGGGAACAATTCACCCCTCCACTTT
CASSLEGNNSPLHF
>few|.|14|TRBJ1-2|TRBV20-1
TGCAGTGCTAGAGTGGGGGGGAACTACTATGGCTACACCTTC
CSARVGGNYYGYTF
>many|.|12|TRBJ2-7|TRBV20-1
TGCAGTGCTAGAGCCGCCGTCTACGAGCAGTACTTC
CSARAAVYEQYF
>many|.|12|TRBJ1-1|TRBV29-1
TGCAGCGCGGGACACATGAACACTGAAGCTTTCTTT
CSAGHMNTEAFF
>many|.|14|TRBJ2-1|TRBV29-1
TGCAGCGTTGAACCAATAGCAGGAAACAATGAGCAGTTCTTC
CSVEPIAGNNEQFF
>many|.|15|TRBJ1-2|TRBV3-1
TGTGCCAGCAGCCAAGCGCCAGGGTCTAACTATGGCTACACCTTC
CASSQAPGSNYGYTF
>many|.|15|TRBJ1-5|TRBV7-6
TGTGCCAGCAGCCTTTCGGGGAATAGCAATCAGCCCCAGCATTTT
CASSLSGNSNQPQHF
>.|TRBD1|16|TRBJ2-6|TRBV4-1
TGCGCCAGCAGAGGGACAACAGGGGAAGGGGCCAACGTCCTGACTTTC
CASRGTTGEGANVLTF
>many|.|15|TRBJ2-7|TRBV7-2
TGTGCCAGCAGCTTCGGACGGCCCTCTATCTACGAGCAGTACTTC
CASSFGRPSIYEQYF
>few|.|17|TRBJ2-7|TRBV7-9
TGTGCCAGCAGCTTAATTCCTACGGTCACCAGACCATACGAGCAGTACTTC
CASSLIPTVTRPYEQYF
>.|.|14|TRBJ2-7|TRBV7-7
TGTGCTAGCAGCTTATCCTCCATCTCGGGCGAGCAGTACTTC
CASSLSSISGEQYF
>many|TRBD1|14|TRBJ2-5|TRBV18
TGTGCCAGCTCACGAGGACAGGGTCAAGAGACCCAGTACTTC
CASSRGQGQETQYF
>few|.|12|TRBJ2-1|TRBV11-1
TGTGCCAGCAGCTTACAGGGTTATGAGCAGTTCTTC
CASSLQGYEQFF
>many|TRBD2|20|TRBJ2-1|TRBV7-9
TGTGCCAGCAGCTTGGTGTGGGGACTAGCGGGCCCGAGCTCCTACAATGAGCAGTTCTTC
CASSLVWGLAGPSSYNEQFF
>many|.|15|TRBJ1-5|TRBV7-9
TGTGCCAGCAGCGCAACGGGTTCTGGCAATCAGCCCCAGCATTTT
CASSATGSGNQPQHF
>.|.|17|TRBJ2-2|TRBV7-9
TGTGCCAGCAGCCGGGCCTGGTCGGGGGACGGTGCCGGGGAGCTGTTTTTT
CASSRAWSGDGAGELFF
>.|.|14|TRBJ1-1|TRBV6-6
TGTGCCAGCAGTTACGACGGTCGGGGCACTGAAGCTTTCTTT
CASSYDGRGTEAFF
>few|TRBD1|14|TRBJ1-2|TRBV20-1
TGCAGTGCCAACAGGGGGACAGGAAACTATGGCTACACCTTC
CSANRGTGNYGYTF
>many|.|13|TRBJ2-7|TRBV6-2/TRBV6-3
TGTGCCAGCAGTTACTTGTCCGACTACGAGCAGTACTTC
CASSYLSDYEQYF
>.|TRBD1|15|TRBJ1-1|TRBV7-9
TGTGCCAGCAGCTTAGAGAGAGGGACAGAGAAAGAAGCTTTCTTT
CASSLERGTEKEAFF
>many|.|20|TRBJ2-3|TRBV7-2
TGTGCCAGCAGCCCCCGACGTGGTAGCGGCTCTAGGAACCTCACAGATACGCAGTATTTT
CASSPRRGSGSRNLTDTQYF
>many|.|12|TRBJ2-3|TRBV7-8
TGTGCCAGCAGCTGGAGGGAAAATACGCAGTATTTT
CASSWRENTQYF
>medium-sized|TRBD2|18|TRBJ2-5|TRBV6-6
TGTGCCAGCAGTTACTCGTCCTCTAGCGGGAGAGATTGGGAGACCCAGTACTTC
CASSYSSSSGRDWETQYF
>few|.|14|TRBJ2-3|TRBV20-1
TGCAGTGCTAGAGACCTGTATAGCACAGATACGCAGTATTTT
CSARDLYSTDTQYF
>many|TRBD1|15|TRBJ2-3|TRBV24-1
TGTGCCACCAGTGATATCGGGACAGGGACAGATACGCAGTATTTT
CATSDIGTGTDTQYF
>few|TRBD1|20|TRBJ2-3|TRBV13
TGTGCCAGCAGCTTCCGGGACAGGGCGCATGAAGGATCTAGCACAGATACGCAGTATTTT
CASSFRDRAHEGSSTDTQYF